A single sample is the source of the 25 T cell receptor gamma chains below, sequenced in a study of gamma delta lymphoproliferative disorders and STAT genes. With CATT, TCRdb re-called clones from the multiplex PCR reads. This sample carries some 2,000 gamma-chain clones, roughly 7% of them seen once, and the ten largest clones take roughly 63%. Genomic DNA from isolated PBMCs served as the sequencing template. The sample consisted of blood. Every receptor here comes from a human donor with gamma-delta T-cell large granular lymphocyte leukemia.

This clone is deemed medium-sized. This sample also contains other DNA sequences that code for the same CDR3. The chain carries TRGV2 and TRGJ1 or TRGJ2. Assignment of the J gene here rests on matching the DNA to germline, because TCRdb gives none. The CDR3 runs to 15 residues. The germline V gene has CDR1 EGSNGY and CDR2 YDSYNSKV. J gave up 0 bases and V 0 bases, and 5 bases lay outside the gene matches. CDR3 nucleotide sequence: TGTGCCACCTGGGACGGGCGGGTGAATTATTATAAGAAACTCTTT. It specifies CATWDGRVNYYKKLF.

The V and J genes are TRGV11 and TRGJ1 or TRGJ2. No J gene is reported in TCRdb; it was inferred here by comparing the DNA with germline. TRGV11 is placed among ORFs of uncertain function. V shed 12 bases, J shed 8 bases, and the junction held 7 bases outside the gene matches. The CDR3 length is 10 residues. The CDR3 nucleotides are TGTGCCTGCGCCCTCAATAAGAAACTCTTT. It yields the protein CACALNKKLF.

This clone is medium-sized within its sample. This chain's CDR3 is CAAAGWFKIF. CDR3 sequence (DNA): TGTGCTGCGGCGGGTTGGTTCAAGATATTT. The chain couples TRGV10 to TRGJP1. No J gene is reported in TCRdb; it was inferred here by comparing the DNA with germline. TRGV10 is reported as an ORF; its role is uncertain. The CDR3 runs to 10 residues. Germline trimming cut 11 bases from V and 8 bases from J; bases unmatched to any gene: 3.

This clone was detected a few times. The chain uses TRGV9 and TRGJ1 or TRGJ2. No J segment appears in TCRdb, so it was assigned here by matching the sequence to germline. The V gene's germline CDR1 is GITISATS and CDR2 ISYDGTV (reference sequence). This CDR3 has 12 amino acids. V shed 11 bases and J 3 bases; nucleotides not matched to a gene: 10. The CDR3 sequence: CASHCLYYKKLF. The DNA for the CDR3 is TGTGCCTCTCATTGTCTTTATTATAAGAAACTCTTT.

At least ten counts were recorded for this clone. Other DNA sequences in this sample translate to the same CDR3. This chain links TRGV9 with TRGJ1 or TRGJ2. Because TCRdb records no J gene, it was assigned here through a match of the DNA to germline. After removal of 1 base from V and 9 bases from J, the junction contained 6 bases not matched to a gene. The germline V gene encodes CDR1 GITISATS and CDR2 ISYDGTV (reference sequence). The CDR3 length is 12 residues. The CDR3 nucleotides read TGTGCCTTGTGGGAGGTCCTAAGTAAGAAACTCTTT. Translation gives CALWEVLSKKLF.

This clone was detected a few times. A far larger clone is a single base away, which makes a read error likely. In the same sample, other DNA sequences code for this CDR3. This chain links TRGV10 with TRGJP1. No J gene was available from TCRdb, and it was assigned here by a germline match of the DNA. TRGV10 is an open reading frame, and its role is uncertain. The CDR3 runs 15 residues. The CDR3 region has the DNA TGTGCTGCGTGGGCCTATCATACCACTGGCTGGTTCAAGATATTT. Amino acid sequence: CAAWAYHTTGWFKIF.

This clone is judged medium-sized (0.01 to 0.1%). The chain joins TRGV2 to TRGJ1 or TRGJ2. TCRdb offers no J gene call, so here the DNA was matched to germline to obtain one. From germline, CDR1 is EGSNGY and CDR2 YDSYNSKV. The CDR3 consists of 14 residues. J lost 4 bases, V lost 0 bases, and 6 bases had no gene match. The CDR3 coding sequence is TGTGCCACCTGGGACGGGCCGTGGTATTATAAGAAACTCTTT. It is translated as CATWDGPWYYKKLF.

Details on this clone: One junction end does not reproduce the germline sequence, and a read error may be involved. The chain combines TRGV10 with TRGJP1. Matching the DNA to germline supplied the J gene, which TCRdb does not give. TRGV10 is given ORF status, its function remaining uncertain. The CDR3 has 12 residues. The CDR3 loop is CAALTTSWFKIF. The DNA for the CDR3 is TGTGCTGCGTTGACCACTAGTTGGTTCAAGATATTT.

This clone was observed many times. This sequence joins TRGV9 and TRGJP1. No J segment appears in TCRdb, so it was assigned here by matching the sequence to germline. Germline CDR1 GITISATS, CDR2 ISYDGTV (reference sequence). The CDR3 consists of 12 residues. With V trimmed by 5 bases and J by 5 bases, 2 bases remained unmatched. The CDR3 loop is CALWVTGWFKIF. CDR3 nucleotide sequence: TGTGCCTTGTGGGTGACTGGTTGGTTCAAGATATTT.

In its sample, this clone ranks as medium-sized (0.01 to 0.1%). The J gene is TRGJP1, the V gene TRGV10. The J gene comes from matching the DNA to germline here; TCRdb lacks it. TRGV10 counts as an open reading frame of uncertain function. CDR3 size: 14 residues. Trimming took 8 bases from V and 0 from J; bases not matched to a gene: 4. The CDR3 protein is CAAWDDTTGWFKIF. CDR3 in DNA: TGTGCTGCGTGGGACGATACCACTGGTTGGTTCAAGATATTT.

The chain uses TRGV3 and TRGJP2. TCRdb lists no J gene, so it was determined here by aligning the DNA to germline. The CDR3 runs 17 residues. Germline V gene lookup returns CDR1 VTNTFY and CDR2 YDVSTARD (reference sequence). V trimming: 2 bases; J trimming: 2 bases; junction bases outside the gene matches: 11. CDR3 coding DNA: TGTGCCACCTGGGACATACCCGGGGGAAGTAGTGATTGGATCAAGACGTTT. Translation gives CATWDIPGGSSDWIKTF.

As to this clone: The protein held in TCRdb is that of a much larger clone and does not match this DNA's translation at residue 4, likely because of a read error; the protein shown is translated from the DNA. V and J are TRGV9 and TRGJP. Matching the DNA to germline supplied the J gene, which TCRdb does not give. In germline, CDR1 is GITISATS, CDR2 ISYDGTV (reference sequence). After removal of 11 bases from V and 7 bases from J, the junction contained 8 bases not matched to a gene. The length of the CDR3 is 14 residues. This CDR3 is CACQKELGKKIKVF. As DNA, the CDR3 is TGTGCCTGCCAAAAGGAGTTGGGCAAAAAAATCAAGGTATTT.

This clone counts as medium-sized. The chain uses TRGV3 and TRGJ1 or TRGJ2. TCRdb records no J gene; here it was assigned by comparing the DNA to germline. After removal of 4 bases from V and 0 bases from J, the junction contained 9 bases not matched to a gene. This CDR3 region has 15 residues. Germline V gene data show CDR1 as VTNTFY and CDR2 as YDVSTARD (reference sequence). CDR3 in amino acids: CATWERFSNYYKKLF. DNA of the CDR3: TGTGCCACCTGGGAACGATTTTCGAATTATTATAAGAAACTCTTT.

This clone appeared many times. A read error may explain this, as a much larger clone is one base away. The genes are TRGV8 and TRGJP1. Here the J gene came from matching the DNA to germline, since TCRdb omits it. CDR3 length equals 13 residues. Germline V lookup: CDR1 VENAVY, CDR2 YDSYNSRV. The chain's CDR3 is CATWDTNGWFKIF. In nucleotides, the CDR3 is TGTGCCACCTGGGATACCAATGGTTGGTTCAAGATATTT.

Note on this clone: Because the CDR3's place on the DNA is in doubt, the DNA is left out and the CDR3 is given as listed by TCRdb. The V gene was identified as TRGV11, while no J gene was called. TRGV11 is an ORF, with its function uncertain. The CDR3 is 12 amino acids long, termini counted. This CDR3 reads CTTVPAGFEKLF.

This clone has ten or more counts. V is TRGV8 and J is TRGJ1 or TRGJ2. No J gene was available from TCRdb, and it was assigned here by a germline match of the DNA. Losses at the gene ends were 4 bases for V and 12 bases for J; bases not matched to a gene: 9. Looked up from germline, CDR1 is VENAVY and CDR2 is YDSYNSRV. This CDR3 contains 11 residues. CDR3 DNA: TGTGCCACCTGGGACATGAGATGGAAACTCTTT. Residues: CATWDMRWKLF.

Only a few counts were recorded for this clone. V gene TRGV2 combines with J gene TRGJ1 or TRGJ2. In the absence of a J gene in TCRdb, the DNA was matched to germline to assign it here. V lost 0 bases and J lost 2; bases outside the gene matches: 1. CDR3 size: 13 residues. Germline V gives CDR1 EGSNGY, CDR2 YDSYNSKV. The DNA for the CDR3 is TGTGCCACCTGGGACGGGGATTATTATAAGAAACTCTTT. This encodes CATWDGDYYKKLF.

By sample fraction, this clone is medium-sized. Other DNA sequences in the same sample also yield this CDR3. V usage is TRGV10 and J usage is TRGJ1 or TRGJ2. No J gene was available from TCRdb, and it was assigned here by a germline match of the DNA. TRGV10 is an ORF; its function is uncertain. This CDR3 comprises 14 residues. V lost 8 bases, J lost 0 bases, and 8 bases stayed unmatched. DNA for the CDR3: TGTGCTGCGTGGGACCCTCTGAATTATTATAAGAAACTCTTT. The encoded protein is CAAWDPLNYYKKLF.

Many counts were recorded for this clone. The chain couples TRGV9 to TRGJ1 or TRGJ2. TCRdb records no J gene; here it was assigned by comparing the DNA to germline. J was trimmed by 2 bases and V by 0 bases; bases with no gene match: 7. Germline loops: CDR1 GITISATS, CDR2 ISYDGTV (reference sequence). The CDR3 loop spans 15 amino acids. CDR3 protein: CALWEVITDYYKKLF. CDR3 coding DNA: TGTGCCTTGTGGGAGGTGATAACGGATTATTATAAGAAACTCTTT.

In this sample, this clone is medium-sized (0.01 to 0.1%). The rearrangement links TRGV2 to TRGJP2. The J gene, not given by TCRdb, was assigned here from a germline match of the nucleotide sequence. The CDR3 runs to 15 residues. Germline CDR1 is EGSNGY and CDR2 is YDSYNSKV. V trimming: 1 base; J trimming: 0 bases; junction bases outside the gene matches: 2. CDR3 sequence: CATWDGYSSDWIKTF. CDR3 DNA: TGTGCCACCTGGGACGGATATAGTAGTGATTGGATCAAGACGTTT.

By frequency in the sample, this clone is medium-sized. The chain is built from TRGV2 and TRGJP2. The J gene was missing in TCRdb and was found by matching the end of the DNA to germline. CDR1 and CDR2 from the germline V gene are EGSNGY and YDSYNSKV. The length of the CDR3 is 15 residues. The V and J ends lost 0 bases and 2 bases, in that order; junction bases with no gene match: 3. The CDR3 coding sequence is TGTGCCACCTGGGACGGGGACAGTAGTGATTGGATCAAGACGTTT. It codes for CATWDGDSSDWIKTF.

This clone was seen only a few times. TCRdb's listed protein matches a much larger clone and diverges from this DNA's translation at residues 6 and 7, likely through a read error; the protein shown comes from the DNA. The chain combines TRGV9 with TRGJP. The J gene was not available in TCRdb and was assigned here by matching the DNA to germline segments. The V and J ends lost 3 bases and 6 bases, in that order; junction bases with no gene match: 5. The CDR3 covers 16 residues. Germline V gene lookup returns CDR1 GITISATS and CDR2 ISYDGTV (reference sequence). CDR3 region: CALWEPLELGKKIKVF. The CDR3 DNA is TGTGCCTTGTGGGAGCCTCTAGAGTTGGGCAAAAAAATCAAGGTATTT.

This clone qualifies as medium-sized. One base away lies a much larger clone, so this may be a sequencing read error. J is TRGJ1 or TRGJ2 and V is TRGV2. The J gene, absent from TCRdb, was called here by matching the DNA to germline. The CDR3 spans 14 residues. V lost 1 base, J lost 0 bases, and 3 bases stayed unmatched. Germline lookup yields CDR1 EGSNGY and CDR2 YDSYNSKV. CDR3 region: CATWDGLNYYKKLF. The CDR3 nucleotides read TGTGCCACCTGGGACGGCCTGAATTATTATAAGAAACTCTTT.

This clone rates as medium-sized (0.01 to 0.1%). V gene TRGV8 combines with J gene TRGJ1 or TRGJ2. TCRdb records no J gene; here it was assigned by comparing the DNA to germline. The CDR3 is 13 residues long. The germline V gene encodes CDR1 VENAVY and CDR2 YDSYNSRV. After removal of 3 bases from V and 2 bases from J, the junction contained 4 bases not matched to a gene. The CDR3 reads CATWDSDYYKKLF. CDR3 DNA: TGTGCCACCTGGGATTCGGATTATTATAAGAAACTCTTT.

This clone is labeled as medium-sized (0.01 to 0.1%). J is TRGJ1 or TRGJ2 and V is TRGV2. The J gene was missing in TCRdb and was found by matching the end of the DNA to germline. J was trimmed by 3 bases and V by 5 bases; bases with no gene match: 7. The germline V gene encodes CDR1 EGSNGY and CDR2 YDSYNSKV. The CDR3 consists of 13 residues. Here the CDR3 reads CATWASIYYKKLF. In nucleotides, the CDR3 is TGTGCCACCTGGGCCAGCATTTATTATAAGAAACTCTTT.